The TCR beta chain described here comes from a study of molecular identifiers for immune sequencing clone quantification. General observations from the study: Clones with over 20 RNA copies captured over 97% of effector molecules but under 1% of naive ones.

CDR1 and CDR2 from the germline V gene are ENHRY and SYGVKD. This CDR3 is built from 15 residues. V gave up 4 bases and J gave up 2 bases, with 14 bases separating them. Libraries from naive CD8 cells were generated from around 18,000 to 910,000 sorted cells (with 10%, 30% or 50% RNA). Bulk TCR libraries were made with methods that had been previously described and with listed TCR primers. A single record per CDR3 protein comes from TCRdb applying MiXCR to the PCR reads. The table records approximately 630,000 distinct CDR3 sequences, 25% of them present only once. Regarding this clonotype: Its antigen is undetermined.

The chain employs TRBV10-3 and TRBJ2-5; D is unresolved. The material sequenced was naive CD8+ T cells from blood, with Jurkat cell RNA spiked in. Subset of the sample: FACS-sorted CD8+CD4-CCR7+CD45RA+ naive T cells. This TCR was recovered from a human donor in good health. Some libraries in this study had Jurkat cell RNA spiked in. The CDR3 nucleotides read TGTGCCATCAGTGTCCGGCCTAATAGGCAAGAGACCCAGTACTTC. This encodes CAISVRPNRQETQYF.